The rows below give T cell receptor beta chains drawn from one sample of a study of T-cell reconstitution after alpha-beta-depleted transplantation in children. TCRdb reprocessed the PCR reads via MiXCR and lists one record per CDR3 protein. The sample has around 360,000 distinct CDR3 sequences, under 13% seen once. The sequenced sample was PBMCs from the stem cell graft donor, obtained from the stem cell graft. The receptors here all came from a human donor who donated a stem cell graft to a child with acute lymphoblastic leukemia. Each CDR3 is given with its conserved first and last residue. A D gene is named only where the DNA matches it firmly. Clone size is not always given. Where it is, it says once, few, many or a class for expanded clones.

v_gene,j_gene,d_gene,abundance,CDR3nt,CDR3aa
TRBV20-1,TRBJ2-5,TRBD2,few,TGCAGTGCTAGGTCAACTAGCGGGCCCTACCAAGAGACCCAGTACTTC,CSARSTSGPYQETQYF
TRBV20-1,TRBJ2-5,.,few,TGCAGTGCTAGGCCCGGGCGGGAACAAGAGACCCAGTACTTC,CSARPGREQETQYF
TRBV12-3/TRBV12-4,TRBJ2-4,TRBD2,few,TGTGCCAGCAGTCCAGGGGCATCGGGACTAGCACTCCAGTACTTC,CASSPGASGLALQYF
TRBV18,TRBJ2-7,TRBD2,few,TGTGCCAGCTCAGCGGGAGGGCCAAACGAGCAGTACTTC,CASSAGGPNEQYF
TRBV27,TRBJ2-5,.,few,TGTGCCAGCAGTTTGATCCCCGAGAATCAAGAGACCCAGTACTTC,CASSLIPENQETQYF
TRBV4-2,TRBJ1-1,TRBD1,few,TGTGCCAGCAGCCAAGATAGGGGGCAGAGGACTGAAGCTTTCTTT,CASSQDRGQRTEAFF
TRBV20-1,TRBJ2-1,TRBD2,.,TGCAGTGCTAGCCCTAGCGGGAGGTCGACCTACAATGAGCAGTTCTTC,CSASPSGRSTYNEQFF
TRBV29-1,TRBJ2-7,.,many,TGCAGCGTTGAACTGGTCCACGAGCAGTACTTC,CSVELVHEQYF
TRBV7-3,TRBJ2-1,.,.,TGTGCCAGCAGCTCCCCCCTCCGGGGCGGATACAATGAGCAGTTCTTC,CASSSPLRGGYNEQFF
TRBV5-1,TRBJ2-7,TRBD2,few,TGCGCCAGCAGCTTGGCCGAACTAGCGGTTGAGCAGTACTTC,CASSLAELAVEQYF
TRBV14,TRBJ2-2,TRBD1,few,TGTGCCAGCAGCCAAGTCAGGGGGCAAACCGGGGAGCTGTTTTTT,CASSQVRGQTGELFF
TRBV6-5,TRBJ2-5,.,few,TGTGCCAGCAGTTACTCTGGGGGGCATTCCCAGTACTTC,CASSYSGGHSQYF
TRBV7-9,TRBJ2-2,TRBD1,.,TGTGCCAGCAGCCCCAGCGACAGGGGGACCGGGGAGCTGTTTTTT,CASSPSDRGTGELFF
TRBV28,TRBJ1-2,.,.,TGTGCCAGCAGTTTAGTTGGGGGGGGCGGCTACACCTTC,CASSLVGGGGYTF
TRBV18,TRBJ2-5,.,many,TGTGCCAGCTCAGGGAGCCGGCAAGAGACCCAGTACTTC,CASSGSRQETQYF
TRBV7-2,TRBJ2-1,TRBD2,few,TGTGCCAGCAGCCCTGCGGGGACTAGCGGGAGAAATGAGCAGTTCTTC,CASSPAGTSGRNEQFF
TRBV20-1,TRBJ1-5,.,.,TGCAGTGCTAGGGGGACGGCTGATAGCAATCAGCCCCAGCATTTT,CSARGTADSNQPQHF
TRBV13,TRBJ2-3,.,.,TGTGCCAGCAGCCGGGGGCCCGGAGCGGCTCCGGGGGATACGCAGTATTTT,CASSRGPGAAPGDTQYF
TRBV13,TRBJ2-3,TRBD2,few,TGTGCCAGCAGCTCGGGACTAGCGGGAATTTATACGCAGTATTTT,CASSSGLAGIYTQYF
TRBV5-1,TRBJ2-1,TRBD2,many,TGCGCCAGCAGCTTGGAGGCTAGCGGGATCCCCAATGAGCAGTTCTTC,CASSLEASGIPNEQFF
TRBV6-6,TRBJ2-7,.,few,TGTGCCAGCAGTGATCGACAGAGAGGGTACTTC,CASSDRQRGYF
TRBV3-1,TRBJ2-7,.,.,TGTGCCAGCAGCCAATTATTCTACGAGCAGTACTTC,CASSQLFYEQYF
TRBV5-4,TRBJ2-1,TRBD2,many,TGTGCCAGCAGCATAGCGGGAGTGGGGGAGCAGTTCTTC,CASSIAGVGEQFF
TRBV28,TRBJ2-3,TRBD2,.,TGTGCCAGCAGTTCATCCTTGCGGGAGGGAGATACGCAGTATTTT,CASSSSLREGDTQYF
TRBV5-1,TRBJ2-1,.,few,TGCGCCAGCAGCTTGGATACCAGACTAATCGATGAGCAGTTCTTC,CASSLDTRLIDEQFF
TRBV12-3/TRBV12-4,TRBJ2-3,.,many,TGTGCCAGCAGTTTTGAAACGAGAGCAGATACGCAGTATTTT,CASSFETRADTQYF
TRBV6-5,TRBJ1-5,.,.,TGTGCCAGCAGTTCTTCCCCGGATCAGCCCCAGCATTTT,CASSSSPDQPQHF
TRBV7-9,TRBJ2-5,.,many,TGTGCCGGGACGGACCGGGGGACCCAGTACTTC,CAGTDRGTQYF
TRBV5-1,TRBJ1-4,.,many,TGCGCCAGCAGCGCTCCAGGACCGAATGAAAAACTGTTTTTT,CASSAPGPNEKLFF
TRBV29-1,TRBJ2-5,.,many,TGCAGCGTTGAGTTCGAGGGACCACGGACCCAGTACTTC,CSVEFEGPRTQYF
TRBV12-3/TRBV12-4,TRBJ2-2,.,many,TGTGCCAGCAGTTCGGGCACCGGGGAGCTGTTTTTT,CASSSGTGELFF